This TCR beta chain was identified in a study of T cell responses to AZD1222 COVID-19 vaccine. Broader study findings: Across the whole spike, CD4 TCRs peaked at regions 160-218 and 743-854. Just six or seven AZD1222 recipients tested seropositive at baseline. Sampling that yielded the repertoires occurred only after the peak T cell response.

Assay used: immunoSEQ multiplex PCR; TCRdb lists only in-frame clones, some missing. Among 90,000 to 120,000 clones listed, around nine tenths were seen once. With respect to this clone: No antigen is known for it.

The TCR sequence derives from an adult in good health. Source: peripheral blood, taken on day 0 of AZD1222 vaccination.

CDR3 DNA: TGTGCCAGCAGTTACTCGGAGGGGATGAAAGGCGACGAGCAGTACTTC. Residues: CASSYSEGMKGDEQYF. This chain uses TRBV6-5 with TRBJ2-7; D perhaps matches TRBD2 (6 bases). Germline CDR1 is MNHEY and CDR2 is SVGAGI. Trimming cost V 0 bases and J 5 bases, with 17 bases left between them. The CDR3 totals 16 residues.